The present TCR beta chain was sequenced within a study of blood T cells in healthy people across ages. This clonotype was seen ten or more times. The antigen remains unidentified. A second PCR, run for roughly 7 to 11 cycles, used a sample-barcoded 5' primer plus a J-beta primer mix. Template switching added a 12-random-nucleotide identifier to every cDNA molecule. MiXCR, applied by TCRdb to the 5' RACE reads, yields one record per CDR3 protein. The table records about 1.4 million distinct CDR3 sequences, around 59% of them present only once. The CDR3 totals 13 residues. CDR1 is ENHRY and CDR2 is SYGVKD in the germline V gene. The V gene lost 2 bases and the J gene lost 1 base, with 5 bases spanning the gap. Notes on the study in general: PBMCs left unsorted prevented a conclusive naive versus antigen-experienced comparison. There was a strong correlation between TCR beta diversity and naive T cell percentage. Donor CMV infection status was unknown, possibly confounding age-related changes in expanded clonotypes.

Sequenced: blood. This chain links TRBV10-3 with TRBJ2-5; D uncertain. This receptor was obtained from a man aged 18 to 30 in good health. The CDR3 DNA follows: TGTGCCATCAGTGAGGCTATCCAAGAGACCCAGTACTTC. As protein: CAISEAIQETQYF.